The 16 T cell receptor beta chains given below trace back to one sample, sequenced in a study of blood T cell repertoires in COVID-19. The repertoire was sequenced with immunoSEQ multiplex PCR; TCRdb's copy has only in-frame clones and lacks some. The profile shows 150,000 to 200,000 clones, over 70% of them singletons. The sample consisted of PBMCs or T cells enriched from blood (not recorded which). The source is a man between 70 and 80 years old who had been exposed to COVID-19.

As regards this clone: The sample holds other DNA sequences that translate to the same CDR3. The genes are TRBV18 and TRBJ1-2; D call uncertain. Trimming took 3 bases from V and 6 from J, leaving 11 bases between them. Per the germline V gene, CDR1 is KGHSH and CDR2 is LQKENI. This CDR3 spans 13 amino acids. CDR3 region: CASSPISGNGYTF. CDR3 nucleotide sequence: TGTGCCAGCTCACCCATTTCCGGGAATGGCTACACCTTC.

The J gene is TRBJ1-4, the V gene TRBV19; D gene ambiguous. The germline V and J ends were trimmed by 5 bases and 4 bases, with 17 bases remaining between them. Germline V gene sequence: CDR1 LNHDA, CDR2 SQIVND (reference sequence). The CDR3 runs 16 residues. Written as DNA, the CDR3 is TGTGCCAGTAGTTCCTCGCGAGGCAGACTTAATGAAAAACTGTTTTTT. Encoded protein: CASSSSRGRLNEKLFF. Looking up the rest from reference TRBV19 and TRBJ1-4 gives the full variable domain: DGGITQSPKYLFRKEGQNVTLSCEQNLNHDAMYWYRQDPGQGLRLIYYSQIVNDFQKGDIAEGYSVSREKKESFPLTVTSAQKNPTAFYLCASSSSRGRLNEKLFFGSGTQLSVL.

The V gene is TRBV4-3, the J gene TRBJ1-3; D not certain. V shed 0 bases and J shed 4 bases, with 13 bases lying between them. CDR3 length: 16 amino acids. Germline V gives CDR1 LGHNA, CDR2 YSLEER. The CDR3 nucleotides are TGCGCCAGCAGCCAAGAAGTGAGGAATTCAGGAAACACCATATATTTT. Amino acid sequence: CASSQEVRNSGNTIYF.

The chain has TRBV20-1 and TRBJ2-2; 10 nucleotides match TRBD2. J lost 6 bases, V lost 3 bases, and 7 bases had no gene match. Germline V gene data show CDR1 as DFQATT and CDR2 as SNEGSKA (reference sequence). This CDR3 region has 15 residues. CDR3 in amino acids: CSASIPGLASGELFF. The CDR3 DNA sequence: TGCAGTGCTAGTATACCGGGACTAGCGTCCGGGGAGCTGTTTTTT.

The chain carries TRBV5-6 and TRBJ1-1; TRBD1 matches 9 bases. The CDR3 has 17 amino acids. Per germline, CDR1 SGHDT and CDR2 YYEEEE. J was trimmed by 9 bases and V by 3 bases; bases with no gene match: 18. The CDR3 coding sequence is TGTGCCAGCAGCTATTCCGCGGGACAGGGAGCAATTCGACAAGCTTTCTTT. It encodes CASSYSAGQGAIRQAFF.

This chain uses TRBV28 with TRBJ2-7, with 12 bases fitting TRBD2. Germline V lookup: CDR1 MDHEN, CDR2 SYDVKM. V dropped 2 bases and J dropped 8; count of bases not matched to a gene: 7. The CDR3 sequence is 15 residues long. CDR3 residues: CASSLRTSGAPKQYF. The DNA of the CDR3 is TGTGCCAGCAGTTTAAGGACTAGCGGGGCCCCAAAGCAGTACTTC. Full variable domain (rest looked up from reference TRBV28 and TRBJ2-7): DVKVTQSSRYLVKRTGEKVFLECVQDMDHENMFWYRQDPGLGLRLIYFSYDVKMKEKGDIPEGYSVSREKKERFSLILESASTNQTSMYLCASSLRTSGAPKQYFGPGTRLTVT.

The chain uses TRBV11-2 and TRBJ1-2; 7 bases line up with TRBD1. This CDR3 spans 13 amino acids. Germline V lookup: CDR1 SGHAT, CDR2 FQNNGV. Unmatched junction bases numbered 5, after V lost 5 bases and J lost 5 bases. The chain's CDR3 is CASSLGTDYGYTF. In DNA, the CDR3 is TGTGCCAGCAGCCTAGGGACAGATTATGGCTACACCTTC.

The chain joins TRBV7-9 to TRBJ1-2, with 8 positions matching TRBD1. The CDR3 covers 12 residues. The germline gives CDR1 SEHNR, CDR2 FQNEAQ (reference sequence). Trimming cost V 5 bases and J 6 bases; bases outside gene matches: 2. In DNA form, the CDR3 reads TGTGCCAGCAGCACGGACAGGGATGGCTACACCTTC. Amino acids: CASSTDRDGYTF.

This rearrangement joins TRBV6-5 to TRBJ1-6, with D unclear. The germline V and J ends were trimmed by 5 bases and 4 bases, with 3 bases remaining between them. In germline, CDR1 is MNHEY, CDR2 SVGAGI. This CDR3 has 12 amino acids. The DNA for the CDR3 is TGTGCCAGCAGTCTTTATAATTCACCCCTCCACTTT. As protein: CASSLYNSPLHF.

This chain connects TRBV7-8 to TRBJ2-7; the match to TRBD2 covers 14 bases. CDR3 length equals 17 residues. Germline lookup yields CDR1 SGHVS and CDR2 FQNEAQ. V lost 1 base and J lost 7; bases outside the gene matches: 9. This CDR3 reads CASSLGLAGGPLEEQYF. The DNA for the CDR3 is TGTGCCAGCAGCTTAGGACTAGCGGGAGGGCCCCTTGAAGAGCAGTACTTC. The variable domain in full, completed from reference TRBV7-8 and TRBJ2-7, reads GAGVSQSPRYKVAKRGQDVALRCDPISGHVSLFWYQQALGQGPEFLTYFQNEAQLDKSGLPSDRFFAERPEGSVSTLKIQRTQQEDSAVYLCASSLGLAGGPLEEQYFGPGTRLTVT.

This clone was detected only once. V is TRBV7-2 and J is TRBJ2-1; TRBD2 aligns across 14 bases. Per germline, CDR1 SGHTA and CDR2 FQGNSA. Trimming at V came to 1 base and at J to 5 bases, leaving 7 bases not matched to a gene. This CDR3 spans 18 amino acids. CDR3 bases: TGTGCCAGCAGCTTAGGAGGGACTAGCGGGGGAAAACACAATGAGCAGTTCTTC. This gives the protein CASSLGGTSGGKHNEQFF.

V gene TRBV11-3 combines with J gene TRBJ1-1, with 9 bases identical to TRBD1. Germline V lookup: CDR1 SGHNT, CDR2 YENEEA. With 8 bases clipped from V and 8 bases from J, the junction kept 9 bases outside the gene matches. CDR3 length: 13 amino acids. CDR3 in DNA: TGTGCCAGCGCGGGGGACAGGGCGACCGAAGCTTTCTTT. The encoded protein is CASAGDRATEAFF.

This rearrangement joins TRBV5-1 to TRBJ1-1; 9 bases line up with TRBD1. The trim removed 4 bases at V and 4 bases at J, leaving 8 bases unmatched. The germline gives CDR1 SGHRS, CDR2 YFSETQ. The CDR3 has 15 amino acids. CDR3 in amino acids: CASSATGGAGTEAFF. The CDR3 nucleotides read TGCGCCAGCAGCGCCACAGGGGGCGCAGGCACTGAAGCTTTCTTT.

This clone came up a few times. The genes are TRBV2 and TRBJ1-2, with TRBD1 matching 7 bases. Germline V gene data show CDR1 as SNHLY and CDR2 as FYNNEI. The CDR3 runs 15 residues. J gave up 5 bases and V 6 bases, and 12 bases lay outside the gene matches. For the CDR3, the DNA is TGTGCCAGCAGGGACAGGCCCTGGGATGATTATGGCTACACCTTC. It specifies CASRDRPWDDYGYTF.

The chain links TRBV7-8 to TRBJ2-2, with D uncertain. Germline CDR1 is SGHVS and CDR2 is FQNEAQ. Trimming pared 4 bases from V and 10 bases from J, leaving 7 bases between. CDR3 length: 11 residues. The chain's CDR3 is CASSSHLELFF. CDR3 nucleotides: TGTGCCAGCAGCTCTCACTTGGAGCTGTTTTTT.

This rearrangement joins TRBV5-4 to TRBJ2-5; 8 bases fit TRBD2. The CDR3 contains 13 residues. Germline CDR1 SGHNT, CDR2 YYREEE (reference sequence). Unmatched junction bases numbered 5, after V lost 5 bases and J lost 5 bases. CDR3 nucleotides: TGTGCCAGCAGGGGGCCGGGGGGGGAGACCCAGTACTTC. Its protein product is CASRGPGGETQYF.